The T cell receptor (beta chain) under discussion was sequenced for a study of blood T cell repertoires in COVID-19. The overall study: Italy, Spain and the United States were the sources of the convalescent and acute COVID-19 samples.

As processed by the authors: Estimation of nucleated cell counts was performed using reference gene primer amplification. The table came from immunoSEQ multiplex PCR; TCRdb's copy has only in-frame clones and leaves some out. That table gives V, J and clone size, and the DNA gave D and trimming. Of over 65,000 clones detected, more than 75% appear once; the ten largest clones hold around 1.2%. Looked up from germline, CDR1 is DFQATT and CDR2 is SNEGSKA (reference sequence). V was trimmed by 7 bases and J by 9 bases, leaving 14 bases between them. The CDR3 extends over 11 amino acids. Specimen: peripheral blood. This TCR derives from a woman aged 55-69 years with acute or convalescent COVID-19. V is TRBV20-1 and J is TRBJ2-3; the D is unclear. The CDR3 here is CSEFGEETQYF. DNA of the CDR3: TGCAGTGAATTTGGAGAAGAGACGCAGTATTTT.